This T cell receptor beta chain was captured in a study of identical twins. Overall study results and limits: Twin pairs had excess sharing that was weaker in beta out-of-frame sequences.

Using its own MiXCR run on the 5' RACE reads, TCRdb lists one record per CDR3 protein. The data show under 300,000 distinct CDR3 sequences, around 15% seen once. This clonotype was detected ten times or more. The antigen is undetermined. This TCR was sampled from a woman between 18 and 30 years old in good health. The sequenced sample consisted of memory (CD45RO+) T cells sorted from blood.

CDR3 nucleotide sequence: TGTGCCAGCAGCTTAGTTCAGACAGGGAACACTGAAGCTTTCTTT. This translates into CASSLVQTGNTEAFF. The chain has TRBV7-9 and TRBJ1-1; possible D gene TRBD1, 6 bases. V shed 1 base and J shed 1 base, with 10 bases lying between them. CDR3 length equals 15 residues. Per germline, CDR1 SEHNR and CDR2 FQNEAQ (reference sequence).